Listed here are 28 T cell receptor beta chains from one sample, sequenced in a study of blood T cell repertoires in COVID-19. Libraries were prepared by immunoSEQ multiplex PCR; TCRdb keeps only in-frame clonotypes and omits some of them. Of 30,000 to 40,000 clones listed, about 88% are singletons. Sequencing input: peripheral blood. The receptor source for this set is a human donor with active COVID-19. The donor label of this sample is uncertain.

This rearrangement joins TRBV29-1 to TRBJ2-3, with 8 bases matching TRBD2. Unmatched junction bases numbered 10, after V lost 6 bases and J lost 5 bases. From germline, CDR1 is SQVTM and CDR2 ANQGSEA. The CDR3 runs to 14 residues. In nucleotides, the CDR3 is TGCAGCGTCTCCGAGGGGACTAGTCAAGATACGCAGTATTTT. This translates into CSVSEGTSQDTQYF.

The gene calls are TRBV10-2 and TRBJ1-1; tentatively, D is TRBD1 (5 bases). CDR1 WSHSY and CDR2 SAAADI come from the germline V gene. CDR3 size: 15 residues. Trimming took off 0 bases at V and 1 base at J, with 9 bases between the two ends. CDR3 in amino acids: CASSESRRANTEAFF. CDR3 nucleotide sequence: TGCGCCAGCAGTGAGTCGCGCAGGGCGAACACTGAAGCTTTCTTT.

The rearrangement uses TRBV9 and TRBJ2-2; 7 nucleotides align to TRBD1. The CDR3 has 16 amino acids. Germline CDR1 is SGDLS and CDR2 is YYNGEE. V shed 4 bases and J 1 base; nucleotides not matched to a gene: 7. Here the CDR3 reads CASSPRQGKNTGELFF. For the CDR3, the DNA is TGTGCCAGCAGCCCACGACAGGGAAAGAACACCGGGGAGCTGTTTTTT. The full variable domain, in which reference TRBV9 and TRBJ2-2 provide the parts outside the CDR3, is DSGVTQTPKHLITATGQRVTLRCSPRSGDLSVYWYQQSLDQGLQFLIQYYNGEERAKGNILERFSAQQFPDLHSELNLSSLELGDSALYFCASSPRQGKNTGELFFGEGSRLTVL.

This chain connects TRBV9 to TRBJ1-1, with D perhaps matching TRBD1 (5 bases). This CDR3 has 13 residues. V lost 5 bases and J 1 base, leaving 9 bases between the germline ends. Germline CDR1 SGDLS, CDR2 YYNGEE. CDR3 sequence (DNA): TGTGCCAGCAGTCTTACAGGGAACACTGAAGCTTTCTTT. It codes for CASSLTGNTEAFF.

The rearrangement links TRBV4-3 to TRBJ2-3, with 11 bases matching TRBD2. The CDR3 is 18 amino acids. V lost 0 bases, J lost 3 bases, and 8 bases stayed unmatched. Germline V gives CDR1 LGHNA, CDR2 YSLEER. The CDR3 reads CASSQDISLAGATDTQYF. The CDR3 bases are TGCGCCAGCAGCCAAGATATTTCACTAGCGGGGGCAACAGATACGCAGTATTTT.

CDR3 amino acids: CASSLLSENQPQHF. Written as DNA, the CDR3 is TGTGCCAGCAGCTTATTGAGTGAGAATCAGCCCCAGCATTTT. The J gene is TRBJ1-5, the V gene TRBV5-5; D remains unclear. The V gene lost 2 bases and the J gene lost 4 bases, with 10 bases spanning the gap. Germline V gives CDR1 SGHKS, CDR2 YYEKEE (reference sequence). This CDR3 spans 14 amino acids.

With respect to this clone: Relative to the germline gene, one junction end is altered; a read error may explain this. The chain carries TRBV12-5 and TRBJ2-7; D may be TRBD1 (5 bases). CDR3 size: 11 residues. CDR1 LGHNT and CDR2 FRNRAP come from the germline V gene. CDR3 region: CASGQVGVLDF. The CDR3 DNA reads TGTGCTAGTGGCCAGGTAGGGGTTCTGGACTTC.

The V call is TRBV7-2, the J call TRBJ2-7, with 9 bases matching TRBD2. V trimming: 5 bases; J trimming: 6 bases; junction bases outside the gene matches: 8. Germline CDR1 reads SGHTA; CDR2 reads FQGNSA. The CDR3 covers 14 residues. CDR3 bases: TGTGCCAGCAGCCTTATTCTAGCGGGACTCGAGCAGTACTTC. It codes for CASSLILAGLEQYF.

The gene calls are TRBV9 and TRBJ2-2; D gene uncertain. This CDR3 comprises 15 residues. V was clipped by 5 bases and J by 1 base, with 12 bases between them. Germline V gene lookup returns CDR1 SGDLS and CDR2 YYNGEE. CDR3 nucleotides: TGTGCCAGCAGTTTGTCCGAGGTGAACACCGGGGAGCTGTTTTTT. Translation: CASSLSEVNTGELFF.

This clone was seen a handful of times. The V gene is TRBV24-1, the J gene TRBJ1-2; TRBD1 is a possible D gene (6 bases). The CDR3 extends over 15 amino acids. Germline loops: CDR1 KGHDR, CDR2 SFDVKD. V was shortened by 2 bases and J by 2 bases, with 11 bases between the two germline ends. In DNA form, the CDR3 reads TGTGCCACCAGTGATTACAAGACAGGAAACTATGGCTACACCTTC. It specifies CATSDYKTGNYGYTF.

V and J are TRBV5-1 and TRBJ1-1; possibly TRBD1 for D (5 bases). The V end was cut by 3 bases, the J end by 3 bases, with 12 bases between. CDR3 length: 14 amino acids. Germline CDR1 and CDR2: SGHRS and YFSETQ. The chain's CDR3 is CASSWAQAHTEAFF. CDR3 coding DNA: TGCGCCAGCAGCTGGGCACAGGCGCACACTGAAGCTTTCTTT.

This rearrangement joins TRBV25-1 to TRBJ1-1; 9 bases agree with TRBD1. Losses at the gene ends were 4 bases for V and 4 bases for J; bases not matched to a gene: 1. This CDR3 region has 13 residues. CDR1 MGHDK and CDR2 SYGVNS come from the germline V gene. For the CDR3, the DNA is TGTGCCAGCAGTGTGGACAGGGGCACTGAAGCTTTCTTT. It translates to CASSVDRGTEAFF.

The gene calls are TRBV6-5 and TRBJ1-6; D is possibly TRBD1 (6 bases). In germline, CDR1 is MNHEY, CDR2 SVGAGI. The CDR3 length is 14 residues. The V end was cut by 6 bases, the J end by 5 bases, with 11 bases between. CDR3 sequence (DNA): TGTGCCAGCAGACGCCGGGACAATAATTCACCCCTCCACTTT. Its translation: CASRRRDNNSPLHF.

The genes are TRBV10-3 and TRBJ1-2, with 7 bases that match TRBD1. The ends lost 3 bases at V and 8 bases at J; junction bases unmatched: 6. Germline assignment: CDR1 ENHRY and CDR2 SYGVKD. This CDR3 is built from 13 residues. CDR3 nucleotide sequence: TGTGCCATCAGTGATCGGGACAGCTCGGGCTACACCTTC. Its translation is CAISDRDSSGYTF.

The CDR3 nucleotides are TGCAGCGTTGAATCCCGAGGAGTCGGGGGAAAAGTGCGAGGGGATACTGAAGCTTTCTTT. Protein sequence: CSVESRGVGGKVRGDTEAFF. The chain recombines TRBV29-1 with TRBJ1-1, with D tentatively TRBD1 (5 bases). The V and J ends lost 2 bases and 5 bases respectively, with 33 bases between them. Germline lookup yields CDR1 SQVTM and CDR2 ANQGSEA. This CDR3 has 20 residues.

The chain employs TRBV3-1 (or the pseudogene TRBV3-2) and TRBJ1-1; D not resolved. The germline V gene encodes CDR1 LGHDT and CDR2 YNNKEL (reference sequence). V was clipped by 1 base and J by 1 base, with 13 bases between them. The CDR3 totals 16 residues. The CDR3 reads CASSQGPEGKNTEAFF. The CDR3 DNA reads as TGTGCCAGCAGCCAAGGACCTGAGGGCAAGAACACTGAAGCTTTCTTT.

The genes are TRBV21-1 and TRBJ2-6; the table's D gene call, TRBD1, was not cross checked with the DNA. TRBV21-1 is tagged as a pseudogene. CDR3 length equals 17 residues. This chain's CDR3 is CASSRGQGNSGANVLTF. The CDR3 bases are TGTGCCAGCAGCAGGGGACAGGGGAACTCTGGGGCCAACGTCCTGACTTTC.

CDR3 sequence reads: CASRIAGGSQYEQYF. Here the CDR3 DNA reads TGTGCCAGCAGGATAGCGGGGGGCTCCCAATACGAGCAGTACTTC. The V call is TRBV6-5, the J call TRBJ2-7; the match to TRBD2 covers 10 bases. The germline V gene has CDR1 MNHEY and CDR2 SVGAGI. This CDR3 contains 15 residues. The V and J ends lost 6 bases and 4 bases, in that order; junction bases with no gene match: 9.

The chain has TRBV6-5 and TRBJ1-1; no reliable D call. CDR1 is MNHEY, CDR2 SVGAGI, per germline. Trimming shortened V by 7 bases and J by 10 bases, and 13 bases separated the two germline ends. CDR3 length: 11 residues. As DNA, the CDR3 is TGTGCCAGCACCGGAAGTTGGAGAGCTTTCTTT. Translation: CASTGSWRAFF.

The rearrangement uses TRBV7-9 and TRBJ2-7; 7 bases align to TRBD1. With V trimmed by 5 bases and J by 5 bases, 3 bases remained unmatched. Germline V lookup: CDR1 SEHNR, CDR2 FQNEAQ (reference sequence). The CDR3 is 12 amino acids. CDR3 residues: CASSTDRDEQYF. CDR3 bases: TGTGCCAGCAGCACAGACAGGGACGAGCAGTACTTC.

The chain combines TRBV7-2 with TRBJ2-3; TRBD2 is a possible D gene (5 bases). Germline CDR1 SGHTA, CDR2 FQGNSA. The CDR3 extends over 16 amino acids. Trimming removed 4 bases at V and 0 bases at J, with 14 bases between. Here the CDR3 reads CASSSSRRRSTDTQYF. The CDR3 nucleotides read TGTGCCAGCAGCTCAAGTCGGAGGAGAAGCACAGATACGCAGTATTTT.

J is TRBJ1-2 and V is TRBV28, with 8 bases that match TRBD1. The CDR3 totals 17 residues. Germline V gives CDR1 MDHEN, CDR2 SYDVKM. The V gene end was trimmed by 6 bases and the J gene end by 3 bases; junction bases not matched to a gene: 15. The chain's CDR3 is CASSPRTGKFNHYGYTF. The DNA of the CDR3 is TGTGCCAGCAGCCCGCGGACAGGGAAGTTCAACCACTATGGCTACACCTTC.

The chain is built from TRBV12-5 and TRBJ2-1, with 12 bases lining up with TRBD1. The V and J ends lost 6 bases and 7 bases, in that order; junction bases with no gene match: 7. The CDR3 sequence is 15 residues long. Germline V gives CDR1 LGHNT, CDR2 FRNRAP. CDR3 sequence: CASGLGQGALNEQFF. Here the CDR3 DNA reads TGTGCTAGTGGCCTGGGACAGGGGGCGTTAAATGAGCAGTTCTTC.

The chain combines TRBV7-9 with TRBJ2-3, with TRBD2 identical over 14 bases. This CDR3 contains 15 residues. Germline V gene sequence: CDR1 SEHNR, CDR2 FQNEAQ (reference sequence). V dropped 5 bases and J dropped 4; count of bases not matched to a gene: 2. In DNA, the CDR3 is TGTGCCAGCAGCACGGGACTAGCGGGGGCAGATACGCAGTATTTT. Residues: CASSTGLAGADTQYF.

The chain employs TRBV11-2 and TRBJ2-7, with a possible D match to TRBD2 (6 bases). The CDR3 extends over 15 amino acids. V was clipped by 0 bases and J by 1 base, with 10 bases between them. Looked up from germline, CDR1 is SGHAT and CDR2 is FQNNGV. The CDR3 coding sequence is TGTGCCAGCAGCTTAGAGCGGGGCCTTTCCTACGAGCAGTACTTC. Translating gives CASSLERGLSYEQYF.

The chain combines TRBV7-9 with TRBJ1-1; no reliable D call. Germline assignment: CDR1 SEHNR and CDR2 FQNEAQ (reference sequence). V was trimmed by 5 bases and J by 1 base, leaving 26 bases between them. The length of the CDR3 is 19 residues. CDR3 protein: CASSPLLGGGKMPNTEAFF. For the CDR3, the DNA is TGTGCCAGCAGCCCGTTACTGGGAGGTGGGAAGATGCCGAACACTGAAGCTTTCTTT.

The chain employs TRBV19 and TRBJ2-7; D ambiguous. CDR3 length: 13 amino acids. The V end lost 3 bases, the J end lost 0 bases, and 6 bases lay between the germline ends. Germline CDR1 and CDR2: LNHDA and SQIVND (reference sequence). The CDR3 DNA sequence: TGTGCCAGTAGTATTACAGTCTCCTACGAGCAGTACTTC. Protein product: CASSITVSYEQYF.

The CDR3 DNA is TGTGCCAGCAGCTCGCCGGGACTAGCGGGCACAGATACGCAGTATTTT. Protein: CASSSPGLAGTDTQYF. This chain joins TRBV5-4 and TRBJ2-3; TRBD2 matches 11 bases. V was clipped by 3 bases and J by 1 base; unmatched bases: 4. Germline-derived CDR1 and CDR2 are SGHNT and YYREEE (reference sequence). This CDR3 has 16 residues.